The sequence of this TCR beta chain was determined in a study of radiation and T cells in renal cell carcinoma. Data came from immunoSEQ multiplex PCR; TCRdb stores just in-frame clones and leaves some out. The table records approximately 170,000 clones, around 89% of them present only once. With regard to this clone: What it recognizes is unknown.

This sample's time point: blood 4 weeks post-SBRT, at nephrectomy. Treatment noted: 15 Gy SBRT to primary tumor, nephrectomy 4 weeks later. Nephrectomy followed 15 Gy stereotactic body radiation by 4 weeks. Study-wide results and limits: In blood, top tumor clones expanded by 2 weeks, shrinking by 4. Pretreatment tumor biopsies were lacking, so baseline clonotypes are unknown.

Here the sequenced sample was blood, taken from a patient whose treatment included radiotherapy and nephrectomy. This TCR was sampled from a woman aged 45-65 years with renal cell carcinoma.

Written as DNA, the CDR3 is TGTGCCAGCAGCTCGTCTACCTCTGGAAACACCATATATTTT. This translates into CASSSSTSGNTIYF. The rearrangement uses TRBV7-6 and TRBJ1-3; unclear D gene. The ends were cut back, 4 bases at V and 0 bases at J, with 7 bases in the middle. The CDR3 has 14 amino acids. Germline values: CDR1 SGHVS, CDR2 FNYEAQ.